The clone carrying this TCR beta chain occurred once. Profiled with immunoSEQ multiplex PCR; TCRdb holds only in-frame clones, not every one. This table has roughly 100,000 clones, around 90% appearing once. With 3 bases removed from V and 2 bases from J, the gap between germline ends came to 13 bases. In germline, CDR1 is LNHDA, CDR2 SQIVND (reference sequence). The CDR3 runs to 15 residues. This specimen comes from a study of blood T cell repertoires in COVID-19. For the study at large: Samples taken during acute and convalescent COVID-19 were collected in the United States, Italy and Spain. T cells, B-cell-depleted T cells, or PBMCs provided the cDNA or gDNA that served as material.

This sequence originates from an older woman with acute or convalescent COVID-19. The sequenced sample was peripheral blood. The chain couples TRBV19 to TRBJ1-2; a weak D match, TRBD1 (5 bases). The CDR3 region is CASSIDSSINYGYTF. CDR3 nucleotide sequence: TGTGCCAGTAGTATCGACAGCTCGATAAACTATGGCTACACCTTC. Based on the CDR3 plus reference TRBV19 and TRBJ1-2, the full variable domain is DGGITQSPKYLFRKEGQNVTLSCEQNLNHDAMYWYRQDPGQGLRLIYYSQIVNDFQKGDIAEGYSVSREKKESFPLTVTSAQKNPTAFYLCASSIDSSINYGYTFGSGTRLTVV.